This T cell receptor (beta chain) was identified during a study of PD-L1 blockade in urothelial cancer. Study summary: Patients had undergone 0 to 3 prior chemotherapy regimens.

The protocol was immunoSEQ multiplex PCR, while the TCRdb copy is restricted to in-frame clones and leaves out a portion. The sample yields some 87,000 clones, roughly 84% seen once. This clone was seen a single time. The CDR3 is made up of 12 amino acids. Germline V gene sequence: CDR1 SQVTM, CDR2 ANQGSEA. With 7 bases removed from V and 3 bases from J, the gap between germline ends came to 12 bases. Time point noted: pretreatment peripheral blood. Patients had urothelial carcinoma that was locally advanced or metastatic. Pretreatment and on-treatment samples were taken, numbering 1 to 8 per patient. This rearrangement joins TRBV29-1 to TRBJ1-1; TRBD1 might be the D (5 bases). The source was PBMCs, collected around atezolizumab (anti-PD-L1) treatment. The receptor was isolated from a man between 60 and 75 years old with urothelial cancer. The CDR3 coding sequence is TGCAGCGCCAAATGGGGGGACACTGAAGCTTTCTTT. It translates to CSAKWGDTEAFF.